The 31 T cell receptor beta chains reported below all come from one sample, sequenced in a study of PD-L1 blockade in urothelial cancer. The data were produced by immunoSEQ multiplex PCR, yet TCRdb's version contains in-frame clones alone and is incomplete. The sample lists roughly 50,000 clones; 85% to 90% were seen once. Specified time point: pretreatment peripheral blood. The source material was PBMCs, sampled around atezolizumab (anti-PD-L1) treatment. These receptors were taken from an older man with urothelial cancer.

The count of this clone is one. The chain couples TRBV2 to TRBJ2-7, with D possibly matching TRBD2 (6 bases). Per germline, CDR1 SNHLY and CDR2 FYNNEI. This CDR3 contains 12 residues. The germline V and J ends were trimmed by 4 bases and 7 bases, with 11 bases remaining between them. CDR3 sequence (DNA): TGTGCCAGCAGTGTAAGCGGGCGGGAGCAGTACTTC. Amino acids: CASSVSGREQYF.

The V gene is TRBV29-1, the J gene TRBJ2-1; TRBD2 agrees at 10 bases. Germline-derived CDR1 and CDR2 are SQVTM and ANQGSEA. This CDR3 contains 17 residues. V shed 4 bases, J shed 4 bases, and the junction held 13 bases outside the gene matches. CDR3 in DNA: TGCAGCGTTGGGGGGGGTGGGAGCGGGAGGGCATACAATGAGCAGTTCTTC. It codes for CSVGGGGSGRAYNEQFF.

The chain couples TRBV7-9 to TRBJ1-2, with D tentatively TRBD1 (5 bases). This CDR3 has 15 amino acids. Trimming stripped 2 bases from V and 2 bases from J, with 12 bases between. The germline CDR1 and CDR2 sequences are SEHNR and FQNEAQ (reference sequence). The CDR3 reads CASSLSYRSNYGYTF. The CDR3 nucleotides read TGTGCCAGCAGCTTATCCTACAGGTCGAACTATGGCTACACCTTC.

The chain has TRBV5-1 and TRBJ1-1; 7 bases fit TRBD1. The V segment lost 0 bases and the J segment 0 bases; nucleotides outside the gene matches: 2. Germline V gene sequence: CDR1 SGHRS, CDR2 YFSETQ. This CDR3 is built from 15 residues. The CDR3 reads CASSLEGQLNTEAFF. CDR3 nucleotides: TGCGCCAGCAGCTTGGAGGGACAGCTGAACACTGAAGCTTTCTTT. The variable domain in full, completed from reference TRBV5-1 and TRBJ1-1, reads KAGVTQTPRYLIKTRGQQVTLSCSPISGHRSVSWYQQTPGQGLQFLFEYFSETQRNKGNFPGRFSGRQFSNSRSEMNVSTLELGDSALYLCASSLEGQLNTEAFFGQGTRLTVV.

The V call is TRBV28, the J call TRBJ2-7; D call uncertain. Trimming left V 1 base short and J 0 bases short, with 10 bases between. The germline CDR1 and CDR2 sequences are MDHEN and SYDVKM. This CDR3 is built from 15 residues. CDR3 sequence: CASSLSLSGSYEQYF. CDR3 DNA: TGTGCCAGCAGTTTATCCCTCTCCGGCTCCTACGAGCAGTACTTC.

This clone was recorded a few times. The chain carries TRBV29-1 and TRBJ2-5; TRBD1 matches at 12 bases. CDR1 is SQVTM, CDR2 ANQGSEA, per germline. CDR3 size: 13 residues. V lost 7 bases to trimming and J lost 5 bases; unmatched junction nucleotides: 5. The DNA for the CDR3 is TGCAGCGCAGGGACAGGGGGCTGGGAGACCCAGTACTTC. This translates into CSAGTGGWETQYF.

This clone was found once. The chain links TRBV4-2 to TRBJ1-2, with 7 bases lining up with TRBD1. V lost 1 base and J lost 8; bases outside the gene matches: 10. The germline CDR1 and CDR2 sequences are LGHNA and YNFKEQ. The length of the CDR3 is 15 residues. Here the CDR3 DNA reads TGTGCCAGCAGCCAAGGGTCCCGGACAGGAGGGGGCTACACCTTC. As protein: CASSQGSRTGGGYTF.

V gene TRBV7-2 combines with J gene TRBJ1-4; D is unclear. The CDR3 has 14 amino acids. V was clipped by 5 bases and J by 8 bases, with 15 bases between them. Germline V gives CDR1 SGHTA, CDR2 FQGNSA. Here the CDR3 DNA reads TGTGCCAGCAGCCGCGAGGGTGGACGGGAAAAACTGTTTTTT. This sequence encodes CASSREGGREKLFF.

The rearrangement links TRBV29-1 to TRBJ2-7; a possible D gene is TRBD2 (6 bases). The CDR3 length is 13 residues. Trimming removed 6 bases at V and 3 bases at J, with 15 bases between. Looked up from germline, CDR1 is SQVTM and CDR2 is ANQGSEA. For the CDR3, the DNA is TGCAGCGTCCCCGGCTTGACTAGCTACGAGCAGTACTTC. This codes for CSVPGLTSYEQYF.

The rearrangement links TRBV7-9 to TRBJ2-7; D might be TRBD1 (6 bases). The V gene lost 5 bases and the J gene lost 8 bases, with 16 bases spanning the gap. CDR1 is SEHNR and CDR2 is FQNEAQ in the germline V gene (reference sequence). The CDR3 is 13 residues long. Here the CDR3 reads CASSDTPGVQQYF. Here the CDR3 DNA reads TGTGCCAGCAGCGATACTCCAGGGGTCCAGCAGTACTTC.

This sequence joins TRBV28 and TRBJ1-5, with D possibly TRBD1 on 5 matching bases. This CDR3 is built from 17 residues. Trimming stripped 4 bases from V and 0 bases from J, with 16 bases between. Germline loops: CDR1 MDHEN, CDR2 SYDVKM. CDR3 in amino acids: CASSYGGGKYSNQPQHF. The CDR3 region has the DNA TGTGCCAGCAGTTATGGGGGGGGGAAGTATAGCAATCAGCCCCAGCATTTT.

The chain is built from TRBV28 and TRBJ1-4; maybe TRBD1 (5 bases). The germline CDR1 and CDR2 sequences are MDHEN and SYDVKM. V shed 3 bases and J shed 4 bases, with 9 bases lying between them. CDR3 length: 14 residues. The CDR3 DNA reads TGTGCCAGCAGTTTCGCGGGGGTTAATGAAAAACTGTTTTTT. Protein: CASSFAGVNEKLFF.

The rearrangement joins TRBV15 to TRBJ2-1, with TRBD1 matching over 8 bases. V lost 1 base and J lost 6; bases outside the gene matches: 8. Germline CDR1 and CDR2: LNHNV and YYDKDF (reference sequence). This CDR3 comprises 16 residues. CDR3 region: CATSRARDRTFNEQFF. For the CDR3, the DNA is TGTGCCACCAGCAGAGCCCGGGACAGGACTTTCAATGAGCAGTTCTTC.

The chain joins TRBV5-8 to TRBJ2-7, with 11 positions matching TRBD2. CDR1 SGHTS and CDR2 YDEGEE come from the germline V gene. The junction had 10 bases not matched to a gene; V was cut back by 4 bases and J by 4 bases. The CDR3 covers 16 residues. The CDR3 DNA reads as TGTGCCAGCAGCCCTACTAGCGGGAGTAGTAAGTACGAGCAGTACTTC. It codes for CASSPTSGSSKYEQYF.

J is TRBJ2-1 and V is TRBV27, with D possibly being TRBD2 (5 bases). Trimming removed 11 bases from V and 2 bases from J, with 13 bases in between. Germline assignment: CDR1 MNHEY and CDR2 SMNVEV (reference sequence). The CDR3 is 13 residues long. The CDR3 is CAAGLGTYNEQFF. The DNA of the CDR3 is TGTGCCGCTGGACTGGGGACCTACAATGAGCAGTTCTTC.

The chain has TRBV11-3 and TRBJ2-1; 14 bases fit TRBD2. Germline V gives CDR1 SGHNT, CDR2 YENEEA. This CDR3 has 17 amino acids. The trim removed 2 bases at V and 5 bases at J, leaving 5 bases unmatched. The CDR3, as DNA: TGTGCCAGCAGCTTATGGGGGACTAGCGGGAGTAACAATGAGCAGTTCTTC. Translation: CASSLWGTSGSNNEQFF.

The chain employs TRBV28 and TRBJ2-1; TRBD1 matches 7 bases. This CDR3 has 14 amino acids. The V and J ends lost 4 bases and 5 bases, in that order; junction bases with no gene match: 5. CDR1 is MDHEN and CDR2 is SYDVKM in the germline V gene. CDR3 loop: CASSSGTANNEQFF. Written as DNA, the CDR3 is TGTGCCAGCAGTTCCGGGACAGCCAACAATGAGCAGTTCTTC. The whole variable domain, remainder taken from reference TRBV28 and TRBJ2-1, is DVKVTQSSRYLVKRTGEKVFLECVQDMDHENMFWYRQDPGLGLRLIYFSYDVKMKEKGDIPEGYSVSREKKERFSLILESASTNQTSMYLCASSSGTANNEQFFGPGTRLTVL.

The chain carries TRBV6-5 and TRBJ2-6; unclear D gene. The CDR3 has 15 residues. V dropped 3 bases and J dropped 2 bases, with 8 bases sitting between them. Germline loops: CDR1 MNHEY, CDR2 SVGAGI. CDR3 in DNA: TGTGCCAGCAGTTATGACTGGGCTGGGGCCAACGTCCTGACTTTC. Translated, it gives CASSYDWAGANVLTF.

Only one count was recorded for this clone. The gene calls are TRBV6-5 and TRBJ2-1, with TRBD2 matching over 11 bases. With 7 bases clipped from V and 16 bases from J, the junction kept 12 bases outside the gene matches. CDR1 and CDR2 from the germline V gene are MNHEY and SVGAGI. CDR3 length equals 13 residues. CDR3 protein: CASTETSGKRSFF. CDR3 coding DNA: TGTGCCAGCACTGAGACTAGCGGGAAACGATCCTTCTTC.

The J gene is TRBJ1-1, the V gene TRBV7-9; TRBD1 is a possible D gene (5 bases). V was trimmed by 5 bases and J by 0 bases, leaving 13 bases between them. CDR1 SEHNR and CDR2 FQNEAQ come from the germline V gene (reference sequence). The CDR3 consists of 15 residues. The CDR3 is CASSPRQNLNTEAFF. The CDR3 DNA follows: TGTGCCAGCAGCCCTAGACAGAACTTGAACACTGAAGCTTTCTTT.

As to this clone: One end of the junction does not line up with germline, which may come from a read error. The J gene is TRBJ1-2, the V gene TRBV6-1; 8 nucleotides line up with TRBD1. In germline, CDR1 is MNHNS, CDR2 SASEGT. The CDR3 consists of 11 residues. The CDR3 protein is CASLTSGTGTF. The CDR3 DNA reads as TGTGCCAGCCTAACCTCAGGGACAGGAACTTTC.

This rearrangement joins TRBV30 to TRBJ2-7; D is unclear. Germline lookup yields CDR1 GTSNPN and CDR2 SVGIG (reference sequence). The CDR3 runs 12 residues. Trimming removed 0 bases at V and 3 bases at J, with 6 bases between. As DNA, the CDR3 is TGTGCCTGGAGTGTTGATAGCTACGAGCAGTACTTC. As protein: CAWSVDSYEQYF.

The chain recombines TRBV6-5 with TRBJ2-5, with D possibly matching TRBD1 (6 bases). The V end was cut by 0 bases, the J end by 1 base, with 9 bases between. Per the germline V gene, CDR1 is MNHEY and CDR2 is SVGAGI. The CDR3 consists of 15 residues. CDR3 residues: CASSYSQGTQETQYF. DNA for the CDR3: TGTGCCAGCAGTTACTCACAGGGTACCCAAGAGACCCAGTACTTC.

The chain combines TRBV28 with TRBJ2-4; TRBD1 aligns across 8 bases. The V gene end was trimmed by 4 bases and the J gene end by 6 bases; junction bases not matched to a gene: 5. Looked up from germline, CDR1 is MDHEN and CDR2 is SYDVKM. There are 14 residues in the CDR3. CDR3 coding DNA: TGTGCCAGCAGTTCCTCCGGGACAGGAAACATTCAGTACTTC. It is translated as CASSSSGTGNIQYF.

The chain joins TRBV5-6 to TRBJ2-7, with 11 bases aligning to TRBD2. The J segment lost 7 bases and the V segment lost 2 bases, leaving 2 bases of the junction unmatched. Looked up from germline, CDR1 is SGHDT and CDR2 is YYEEEE. There are 13 residues in the CDR3. The CDR3 nucleotides read TGTGCCAGCAGCTTCACTAGCGGGAGAGAGCAGTACTTC. Residues: CASSFTSGREQYF.

This clone occurred once. This sequence joins TRBV19 and TRBJ2-2, with a weak D call TRBD1 (6 bases). Germline-derived CDR1 and CDR2 are LNHDA and SQIVND (reference sequence). V was clipped by 5 bases and J by 3 bases, with 10 bases between them. This CDR3 is 14 amino acids long. The CDR3 nucleotides read TGTGCCAGTAGTCGGGACATCTACACCGGGGAGCTGTTTTTT. Protein product: CASSRDIYTGELFF.

This chain connects TRBV28 to TRBJ2-7, with 15 bases aligning to TRBD2. The CDR3 is 15 amino acids. Germline CDR1 and CDR2: MDHEN and SYDVKM. V was clipped by 5 bases and J by 6 bases; unmatched bases: 5. The CDR3 region has the DNA TGTGCCAGCAGTACCCCGGGACTAGCGGGAGGCGAGCAGTACTTC. As protein: CASSTPGLAGGEQYF.

This clone was seen only once. The V call is TRBV5-1, the J call TRBJ1-1; TRBD1 agrees at 9 bases. There are 14 residues in the CDR3. V was pared by 0 bases and J by 6 bases, with 3 bases of the junction left unmatched. Per germline, CDR1 SGHRS and CDR2 YFSETQ. CDR3 region: CASSLGDRVAEAFF. The DNA for the CDR3 is TGCGCCAGCAGCTTGGGGGACAGGGTTGCTGAAGCTTTCTTT.

The V gene is TRBV13, the J gene TRBJ1-5, with TRBD1 identical over 10 bases. The V gene end was trimmed by 2 bases and the J gene end by 2 bases; junction bases not matched to a gene: 9. Germline CDR1 and CDR2: PRHDT and FYEKMQ (reference sequence). The CDR3 sequence is 18 residues long. The CDR3, as DNA: TGTGCCAGCAGCTTAAAGAGGGGACAGGGGAGCGGCAATCAGCCCCAGCATTTT. This encodes CASSLKRGQGSGNQPQHF.

The CDR3 spells CASSIATGVNEQYF. As DNA, the CDR3 is TGTGCCAGTAGTATAGCTACAGGCGTCAACGAGCAGTACTTC. The chain is built from TRBV19 and TRBJ2-7, with a tentative D call TRBD1 (5 bases). This CDR3 is built from 14 residues. CDR1 is LNHDA and CDR2 is SQIVND in the germline V gene (reference sequence). V lost 1 base, J lost 5 bases, and 12 bases lay in between. The entire variable domain, with the rest obtained from reference TRBV19 and TRBJ2-7, is as follows: DGGITQSPKYLFRKEGQNVTLSCEQNLNHDAMYWYRQDPGQGLRLIYYSQIVNDFQKGDIAEGYSVSREKKESFPLTVTSAQKNPTAFYLCASSIATGVNEQYFGPGTRLTVT.

This clone was counted once. This chain uses TRBV6-6 with TRBJ2-7; D perhaps matches TRBD1 (5 bases). The V gene's germline CDR1 is MNHNY and CDR2 SVGAGI (reference sequence). The CDR3 runs to 15 residues. V gave up 0 bases and J gave up 3 bases, with 12 bases separating them. Here the CDR3 DNA reads TGTGCCAGCAGTTACTCGTCAGGGAACGGCTACGAGCAGTACTTC. Translating gives CASSYSSGNGYEQYF.